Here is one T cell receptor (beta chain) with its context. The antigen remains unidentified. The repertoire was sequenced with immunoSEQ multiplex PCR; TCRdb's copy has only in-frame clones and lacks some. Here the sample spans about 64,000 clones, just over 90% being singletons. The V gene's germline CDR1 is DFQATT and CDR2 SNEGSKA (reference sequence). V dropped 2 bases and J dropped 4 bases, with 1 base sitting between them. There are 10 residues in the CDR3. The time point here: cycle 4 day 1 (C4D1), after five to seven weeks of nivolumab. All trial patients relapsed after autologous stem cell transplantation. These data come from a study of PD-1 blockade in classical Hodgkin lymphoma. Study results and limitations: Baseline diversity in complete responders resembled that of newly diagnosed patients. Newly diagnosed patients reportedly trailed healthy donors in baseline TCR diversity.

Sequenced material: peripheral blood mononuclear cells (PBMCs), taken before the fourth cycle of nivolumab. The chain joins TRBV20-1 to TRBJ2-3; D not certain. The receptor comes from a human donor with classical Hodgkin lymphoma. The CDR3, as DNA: TGCAGTGCTAGATCAGATACGCAGTATTTT. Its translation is CSARSDTQYF.